This entry lists 10 T cell receptor beta chains sequenced from one sample in a study of blood T cells in healthy people across ages. Through a sample-barcoded 5' primer and a J-beta primer mix, a second PCR was run for roughly 7 to 11 cycles. TCRdb fed the 5' RACE reads into MiXCR, producing one record per CDR3 protein. Among about 680,000 distinct CDR3 sequences listed, around half were seen once. The sequenced sample consisted of blood. The receptors originated from a woman aged 55-75 years in good health.

The chain is built from TRBV20-1 and TRBJ1-5; a possible D gene is TRBD1 (6 bases). Germline CDR1 is DFQATT and CDR2 is SNEGSKA (reference sequence). The V and J ends lost 2 bases and 7 bases respectively, with 15 bases between them. This CDR3 has 14 amino acids. CDR3 loop: CSARRATGPQPQHF. DNA of the CDR3: TGCAGTGCTAGAAGGGCGACAGGCCCCCAGCCCCAGCATTTT.

The chain carries TRBV9 and TRBJ2-3; D remains unclear. The germline V gene encodes CDR1 SGDLS and CDR2 YYNGEE. V lost 0 bases to trimming and J lost 2 bases, with 10 bases between them. CDR3 length: 15 amino acids. CDR3 nucleotides: TGTGCCAGCAGCGTAGGCGGCGGCCACACAGATACGCAGTATTTT. This sequence encodes CASSVGGGHTDTQYF.

The chain joins TRBV7-2 to TRBJ2-1; possible D gene TRBD2, 6 bases. The J call may be incorrect, as the DNA end agrees better with TRBJ2-7. The CDR3 sequence is 15 residues long. Germline-derived CDR1 and CDR2 are SGHTA and FQGNSA. Here the CDR3 reads CASSLVGSSYNEQYF. The CDR3, as DNA: TGTGCCAGCAGCTTAGTCGGGAGCTCCTACAATGAGCAGTACTTC.

This clonotype was observed a handful of times. The chain joins TRBV27 to TRBJ2-7, with 8 bases matching TRBD1. Looked up from germline, CDR1 is MNHEY and CDR2 is SMNVEV (reference sequence). V shed 6 bases, J shed 2 bases, and the junction held 6 bases outside the gene matches. The CDR3 runs 14 residues. CDR3 coding DNA: TGTGCCAGCAGAAGACTCAGGGGGCCCTACGAGCAGTACTTC. It specifies CASRRLRGPYEQYF.

The J gene is TRBJ2-1, the V gene TRBV29-1; TRBD1 matches 7 bases. With V trimmed by 4 bases and J by 6 bases, 6 bases remained unmatched. Germline V gene lookup returns CDR1 SQVTM and CDR2 ANQGSEA. CDR3 length: 13 residues. In nucleotides, the CDR3 is TGCAGCGTTGGACAGGGAAAGCGCAATGAGCAGTTCTTC. This codes for CSVGQGKRNEQFF.

A few counts support this clonotype. The CDR3 is CSVLGSTGGGETQYF. CDR3 nucleotides: TGCAGCGTTCTGGGCTCGACAGGGGGCGGAGAGACCCAGTACTTC. V and J are TRBV29-1 and TRBJ2-5; 10 nucleotides agree with TRBD1. This CDR3 contains 15 residues. V lost 5 bases and J lost 4; bases outside the gene matches: 10. Germline V lookup: CDR1 SQVTM, CDR2 ANQGSEA.

This clonotype has a single count. This clone may be a read error of a much larger clone one base away. This chain connects TRBV29-1 to TRBJ2-1; D is undetermined. CDR1 is SQVTM and CDR2 is ANQGSEA in the germline V gene. The CDR3 is made up of 11 amino acids. Trimming stripped 7 bases from V and 6 bases from J, with 10 bases between. The CDR3 DNA reads as TGCAGCGCTCTTATGTTCAATGAGCAGTTCTTC. This codes for CSALMFNEQFF.

The chain is built from TRBV4-3 and TRBJ2-3; TRBD2 matches at 11 bases. This CDR3 comprises 17 residues. Losses at the gene ends were 4 bases for V and 3 bases for J; bases not matched to a gene: 9. Germline loops: CDR1 LGHNA, CDR2 YSLEER. The CDR3 DNA follows: TGCGCCAGCAGCCGAGGGCCCATAGCGGGAGGGACAGATACGCAGTATTTT. Its protein is CASSRGPIAGGTDTQYF.

The rearrangement links TRBV10-3 to TRBJ1-4; D is unclear. Trimming took 7 bases from V and 3 from J, leaving 9 bases between them. The CDR3 loop spans 13 amino acids. Germline loops: CDR1 ENHRY, CDR2 SYGVKD. The CDR3 DNA reads TGTGCCATCAAGCGGGAACCTAATGAAAAACTGTTTTTT. This codes for CAIKREPNEKLFF.

This clonotype was seen more than once but under ten times. The J gene is TRBJ1-6, the V gene TRBV4-2; 9 nucleotides line up with TRBD1. The V segment lost 4 bases and the J segment 10 bases; nucleotides outside the gene matches: 11. CDR1 is LGHNA and CDR2 is YNFKEQ in the germline V gene. The CDR3 covers 16 residues. CDR3 DNA sequence: TGTGCCAGCAGCCCGTTGGAGGACAGGGGTGAATCACCCCTCCACTTT. Its translation is CASSPLEDRGESPLHF.